These 31 T cell receptor beta chains were all obtained from the same sample, sequenced in a study of blood T cells in healthy people across ages. For the second PCR, which ran for roughly 6 to 11 cycles, a sample-barcoded 5' primer and a J-beta primer mix were used. TCRdb fed the 5' RACE reads into MiXCR, producing one record per CDR3 protein. The repertoire holds 1.5 million or so distinct CDR3 sequences, with less than 45% as singletons. Specimen: blood. The receptors were sampled from a woman between 18 and 29 years old in good health.

This CDR3 reads CASSMGQGSNSPLHF. The CDR3 bases are TGTGCCAGCAGCATGGGACAGGGGTCTAATTCACCCCTCCACTTT. The chain has TRBV7-2 and TRBJ1-6; 10 positions match TRBD1. Germline V gives CDR1 SGHTA, CDR2 FQGNSA. This CDR3 has 15 amino acids. Unmatched junction bases numbered 4, after V lost 5 bases and J lost 6 bases.

This clonotype has just a few counts. The germline gene is not matched at one end of the junction; a read error may be the cause. The rearrangement uses TRBV29-1 and TRBJ2-7; a weak D match, TRBD1 (5 bases). This CDR3 is 14 amino acids long. The germline gives CDR1 SQVTM, CDR2 ANQGSEA. The CDR3 DNA follows: TGCAGCGTCATCGGTAGGGTAAGGGGCAATGAGCAGTACTTT. It translates to CSVIGRVRGNEQYF.

In its sample, this clonotype was seen a few times. The chain combines TRBV20-1 with TRBJ2-5; 12 bases agree with TRBD2. The J call could be wrong; TRBJ2-7 is a better fit for the DNA end. The V gene's germline CDR1 is DFQATT and CDR2 SNEGSKA (reference sequence). The CDR3 runs to 14 residues. The CDR3 sequence is CSAPGLAGYYEQYF. The CDR3 DNA reads as TGCAGTGCTCCCGGACTAGCGGGGTACTACGAGCAGTACTTC.

The rearrangement joins TRBV28 to TRBJ2-2; TRBD2 agrees at 9 bases. Germline V gene data show CDR1 as MDHEN and CDR2 as SYDVKM. V lost 7 bases and J lost 4; bases outside the gene matches: 7. The CDR3 runs 15 residues. The CDR3 DNA reads as TGTGCCAGCAAGAGGGGCGGGAGGGTCACCGGGGAGCTGTTTTTT. Protein: CASKRGGRVTGELFF.

The V gene is TRBV3-1, the J gene TRBJ2-3; the D is unclear. From germline, CDR1 is LGHDT and CDR2 YNNKEL (reference sequence). Between the trimmed V and J ends, which lost 0 bases and 6 bases, there was a span of 7 bases. The CDR3 runs to 13 residues. CDR3 in DNA: TGTGCCAGCAGCCAAGAACCCCGGGATACGCAGTATTTT. It encodes CASSQEPRDTQYF.

The rearrangement joins TRBV18 to TRBJ1-1, with a possible D match to TRBD1 (6 bases). Germline CDR1 KGHSH, CDR2 LQKENI. Trimming shortened V by 0 bases and J by 1 base, and 12 bases separated the two germline ends. The CDR3 totals 16 residues. The CDR3 sequence: CASSPPIGGQNTEAFF. CDR3 sequence (DNA): TGTGCCAGCTCACCACCGATAGGGGGACAGAACACTGAAGCTTTCTTT.

In this sample, this clonotype turned up a few times. The chain carries TRBV20-1 and TRBJ2-7; 8 nucleotides line up with TRBD1. V lost 5 bases, J lost 5 bases, and 8 bases stayed unmatched. There are 13 residues in the CDR3. Looked up from germline, CDR1 is DFQATT and CDR2 is SNEGSKA (reference sequence). The CDR3 is CSAPYRGYHEQYF. The CDR3 DNA reads as TGCAGTGCTCCTTACAGGGGGTACCACGAGCAGTACTTC.

The rearrangement uses TRBV3-1 and TRBJ2-5, with a tentative D call TRBD2 (5 bases). Deletions cut 0 bases from V and 5 bases from J, with 13 bases between. The CDR3 is 15 amino acids. CDR1 and CDR2 from the germline V gene are LGHDT and YNNKEL (reference sequence). The CDR3 region is CASSQDLSREETQYF. In DNA, the CDR3 is TGTGCCAGCAGCCAAGATTTATCGAGGGAGGAGACCCAGTACTTC.

The table lists this clonotype with a count of one. The rearrangement joins TRBV24-1 to TRBJ1-3; TRBD1 agrees at 8 bases. The CDR3 loop spans 15 amino acids. V was clipped by 3 bases and J by 3 bases; unmatched bases: 3. From germline, CDR1 is KGHDR and CDR2 SFDVKD. DNA for the CDR3: TGTGCCACCAGTGATCCCAGGGGGCTTGGAAACACCATATATTTT. Its translation is CATSDPRGLGNTIYF.

This clonotype was detected only a few times. This sequence joins TRBV20-1 and TRBJ1-1, with 8 bases matching TRBD1. Germline V CDR1 and CDR2: DFQATT, SNEGSKA (reference sequence). J gave up 3 bases and V 5 bases, and 5 bases lay outside the gene matches. This CDR3 comprises 13 residues. CDR3 nucleotides: TGCAGTGCTGCCCAGGGGGCGGACACTGAAGCTTTCTTT. Its translation is CSAAQGADTEAFF.

In its sample, this clonotype was seen many times. The CDR3 DNA follows: TGTGCCAGCAGTGCAACGGGGGTTGACTACGAGCAGTACTTC. Protein sequence: CASSATGVDYEQYF. This chain links TRBV12-3 or TRBV12-4 with TRBJ2-7; a weak D match, TRBD2 (6 bases). Trimming shortened V by 5 bases and J by 3 bases, and 14 bases separated the two germline ends. This CDR3 comprises 14 residues.

The V gene is TRBV7-2, the J gene TRBJ2-1; 10 nucleotides line up with TRBD1. CDR1 and CDR2 (germline): SGHTA, FQGNSA. This CDR3 contains 14 residues. V gave up 5 bases and J gave up 10 bases; unmatched junction bases: 8. CDR3 loop: CASSGGTGVFEQFF. The CDR3 DNA reads TGTGCCAGCAGCGGGGGGACAGGGGTCTTCGAGCAGTTCTTC.

This clonotype was seen more than once but under ten times. The chain combines TRBV4-2 with TRBJ2-3, with 11 bases matching TRBD2. CDR3 length: 14 amino acids. The germline gives CDR1 LGHNA, CDR2 YNFKEQ. V lost 4 bases to trimming and J lost 8 bases; unmatched junction nucleotides: 5. Here the CDR3 reads CASSLTSGTVTQYF. In DNA form, the CDR3 reads TGTGCCAGCAGCCTGACTAGCGGGACGGTTACGCAGTATTTT.

The genes are TRBV7-9 and TRBJ2-1, with 10 bases fitting TRBD2. The germline gives CDR1 SEHNR, CDR2 FQNEAQ (reference sequence). This CDR3 has 17 residues. Unmatched junction bases numbered 8, after V lost 3 bases and J lost 3 bases. CDR3 DNA: TGTGCCAGCAGCTTGGGGACTAGCGTCAACTTCTACAATGAGCAGTTCTTC. Its protein is CASSLGTSVNFYNEQFF.

This clonotype turned up a few times. V usage is TRBV6-5 and J usage is TRBJ2-1, with 8 bases matching TRBD2. From germline, CDR1 is MNHEY and CDR2 SVGAGI. After removal of 4 bases from V and 6 bases from J, the junction contained 5 bases not matched to a gene. This CDR3 spans 14 amino acids. CDR3 loop: CASSLETSVNEQFF. In DNA, the CDR3 is TGTGCCAGCAGTTTGGAGACTAGCGTCAATGAGCAGTTCTTC.

The V gene is TRBV20-1, the J gene TRBJ2-1, with a tentative D call TRBD1 (6 bases). The assigned J gene may be wrong: the sequence end matches TRBJ2-7 better. CDR1 and CDR2 from the germline V gene are DFQATT and SNEGSKA (reference sequence). The CDR3 extends over 14 amino acids. The CDR3 is CSATGHHSYNEQYF. CDR3 bases: TGCAGTGCTACGGGACACCACTCCTACAATGAGCAGTACTTC.

The chain is built from TRBV28 and TRBJ2-7; maybe TRBD2 (5 bases). Between the trimmed V and J ends, which lost 3 bases and 7 bases, there was a span of 13 bases. CDR3 length: 13 residues. Per the germline V gene, CDR1 is MDHEN and CDR2 is SYDVKM. The CDR3 DNA reads as TGTGCCAGCAGTTTGGTACCATCGGGGGAGCAGTACTTC. Its translation: CASSLVPSGEQYF.

The CDR3 nucleotides are TGCAGCGTTGGTTTGGAGAATATGAACACTGAAGCTTTCTTT. Encoded protein: CSVGLENMNTEAFF. This sequence joins TRBV29-1 and TRBJ1-1; D gene ambiguous. CDR3 length: 14 residues. V lost 4 bases to trimming and J lost 0 bases, with 12 bases between them. Germline values: CDR1 SQVTM, CDR2 ANQGSEA.

This clonotype was picked up many times. DNA of the CDR3: TGTGCCAGCAGCCTAGACAGGGCACGCGAGCAGTACTTC. This gives the protein CASSLDRAREQYF. This sequence joins TRBV7-2 and TRBJ2-7; 7 nucleotides align to TRBD1. CDR3 size: 13 residues. J was trimmed by 6 bases and V by 5 bases; bases with no gene match: 7. Germline assignment: CDR1 SGHTA and CDR2 FQGNSA.

This clonotype was seen more than once but under ten times. The chain carries TRBV27 and TRBJ2-1, with D possibly being TRBD2 (7 bases). CDR1 and CDR2 (germline): MNHEY, SMNVEV (reference sequence). The CDR3 totals 15 residues. Trimming pared 9 bases from V and 2 bases from J, leaving 17 bases between. CDR3 DNA: TGTGCCAGAACCATAGGGGGGGGGGCCTACAATGAGCAGTTCTTC. Translation gives CARTIGGGAYNEQFF.

The chain links TRBV20-1 to TRBJ2-7; D is unclear. Germline V CDR1 and CDR2: DFQATT, SNEGSKA (reference sequence). CDR3 size: 14 residues. V dropped 6 bases and J dropped 4 bases, with 19 bases sitting between them. CDR3 protein: CSAMDSENPYEQYF. The CDR3 DNA reads TGCAGTGCAATGGATTCAGAAAACCCGTACGAGCAGTACTTC.

V and J are TRBV15 and TRBJ2-1, with 11 bases that match TRBD2. The ends lost 3 bases at V and 7 bases at J; junction bases unmatched: 14. The germline CDR1 and CDR2 sequences are LNHNV and YYDKDF (reference sequence). The CDR3 spans 18 residues. In DNA form, the CDR3 reads TGTGCCACCAGCAGGTCCGCGGGACTAGCGGACCCTTGGAATGAGCAGTTCTTC. This encodes CATSRSAGLADPWNEQFF.

This clonotype was counted only a few times. The chain's CDR3 is CASSSGNREDTEAFF. The CDR3 region has the DNA TGTGCCAGCAGTTCGGGTAACAGGGAGGACACTGAAGCTTTCTTT. The chain recombines TRBV27 with TRBJ1-1; perhaps TRBD1 as D (6 bases). Germline loops: CDR1 MNHEY, CDR2 SMNVEV (reference sequence). The CDR3 contains 15 residues. The V gene lost 4 bases and the J gene lost 3 bases, with 15 bases spanning the gap.

The CDR3 DNA follows: TGTGCCAGCAGTCCTAGGGGGCGCCCCCAAGAGACCCAGTACTTC. This translates into CASSPRGRPQETQYF. The chain carries TRBV27 and TRBJ2-5; 7 bases match TRBD1. The CDR3 runs to 15 residues. Germline CDR1 and CDR2: MNHEY and SMNVEV (reference sequence). V was clipped by 5 bases and J by 1 base; unmatched bases: 7.

This rearrangement joins TRBV2 to TRBJ1-5; D remains unclear. Looked up from germline, CDR1 is SNHLY and CDR2 is FYNNEI. CDR3 length: 15 amino acids. V was trimmed by 6 bases and J by 0 bases, leaving 12 bases between them. Here the CDR3 DNA reads TGTGCCAGCAGGTCGGGGTCCTATAGCAATCAGCCCCAGCATTTT. Its protein is CASRSGSYSNQPQHF.

The chain employs TRBV4-1 and TRBJ2-3; no firm D call. The CDR3 runs 13 residues. Germline CDR1 and CDR2: MGHRA and YSYEKL. V lost 0 bases and J lost 5, with 6 bases in between. The CDR3 spells CASSQDWLDTQYF. CDR3 nucleotides: TGCGCCAGCAGCCAAGATTGGTTAGATACGCAGTATTTT.

This clonotype was picked up one time. A much larger clone lies a single base off, so this may be a read error. The V and J genes are TRBV4-1 and TRBJ2-7, with 7 bases lining up with TRBD1. Trimming took 4 bases from V and 3 from J; bases not matched to a gene: 9. The CDR3 has 15 residues. CDR1 is MGHRA, CDR2 YSYEKL, per germline. The CDR3 DNA is TGCGCCAGCAGCCCTTGGACAGGAGAGTACTACGAGCAGTACTTC. This sequence encodes CASSPWTGEYYEQYF.

J is TRBJ2-5 and V is TRBV18, with D possibly being TRBD1 (6 bases). The CDR3 runs 15 residues. CDR1 is KGHSH, CDR2 LQKENI, per germline. The V gene lost 5 bases and the J gene lost 2 bases, with 15 bases spanning the gap. The CDR3 DNA reads TGTGCCAGCTCATCGCGACAGGCCCCTCAAGAGACCCAGTACTTC. Translation: CASSSRQAPQETQYF.

This clonotype was seen a few times. This chain connects TRBV5-4 to TRBJ2-7, with 8 bases aligning to TRBD2. The germline V gene has CDR1 SGHNT and CDR2 YYREEE (reference sequence). Trimming at V came to 4 bases and at J to 4 bases, leaving 10 bases not matched to a gene. This CDR3 comprises 15 residues. CDR3 region: CASSQKSGSSYEQYF. The CDR3 region has the DNA TGTGCCAGCAGCCAAAAAAGCGGGAGTTCGTACGAGCAGTACTTC.

This clonotype has just a few counts. This chain uses TRBV7-8 with TRBJ2-7, with D possibly matching TRBD2 (6 bases). Trimming took 2 bases from V and 2 from J, leaving 10 bases between them. The CDR3 has 14 amino acids. In germline, CDR1 is SGHVS, CDR2 FQNEAQ. The DNA of the CDR3 is TGTGCCAGCAGCTTAATAGCGGTTACCTACGAGCAGTACTTC. It encodes CASSLIAVTYEQYF.

As regards this clonotype: A much larger clone is a single base away; this may be a read error. This chain connects TRBV4-2 to TRBJ2-1; either TRBD1 or TRBD2 may supply D (6 bases each). V was pared by 3 bases and J by 2 bases, with 17 bases between. This CDR3 is built from 17 residues. Germline lookup yields CDR1 LGHNA and CDR2 YNFKEQ. CDR3 region: CASSHPGVTSPYNEQFF. The CDR3 coding sequence is TGTGCCAGCAGCCACCCAGGGGTCACTAGCCCCTACAATGAGCAGTTCTTC.